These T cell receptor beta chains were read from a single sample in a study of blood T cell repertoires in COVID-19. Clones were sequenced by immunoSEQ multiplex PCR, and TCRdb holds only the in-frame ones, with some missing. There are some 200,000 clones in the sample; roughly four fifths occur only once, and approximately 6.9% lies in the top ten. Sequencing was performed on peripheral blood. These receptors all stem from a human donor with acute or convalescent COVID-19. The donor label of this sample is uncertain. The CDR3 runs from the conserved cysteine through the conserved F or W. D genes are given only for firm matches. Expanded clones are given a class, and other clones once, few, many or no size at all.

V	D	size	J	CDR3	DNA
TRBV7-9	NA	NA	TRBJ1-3	CASSLTRPSGNTIYF	TGTGCCAGCAGCTTAACGAGGCCCTCTGGAAACACCATATATTTT
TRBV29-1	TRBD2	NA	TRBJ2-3	CSVTTSGNTDTQYF	TGCAGCGTGACGACTAGCGGGAACACAGATACGCAGTATTTT
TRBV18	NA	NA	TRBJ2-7	CASSPGLAYSYEQYF	TGTGCCAGCTCACCAGGGCTAGCGTACTCCTACGAGCAGTACTTC
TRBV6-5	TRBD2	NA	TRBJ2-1	CASSNLGLADNEQFF	TGTGCCAGCAGTAACCTCGGACTAGCGGACAATGAGCAGTTCTTC
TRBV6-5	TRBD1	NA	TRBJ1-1	CASSLTGGPEAFF	TGTGCCAGCAGCTTAACAGGGGGCCCTGAAGCTTTCTTT
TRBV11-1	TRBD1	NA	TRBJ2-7	CASSPGQGAYEQYF	TGTGCCAGCAGCCCGGGACAGGGGGCGTACGAGCAGTACTTC
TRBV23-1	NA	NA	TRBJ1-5	CASSQSVEAGPEGGNQPQHF	TGCGCCAGCAGTCAATCGGTAGAAGCGGGACCTGAGGGTGGTAATCAGCCCCAGCATTTT
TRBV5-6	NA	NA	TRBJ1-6	CASSLVSQGNSPLHF	TGTGCCAGCAGCTTGGTGAGCCAGGGGAACTCACCCCTCCACTTT
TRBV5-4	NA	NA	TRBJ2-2	CASSLGPSNTGELFF	TGTGCCAGCAGCTTGGGGCCCTCGAACACCGGGGAGCTGTTTTTT
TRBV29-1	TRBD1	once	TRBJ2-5	CSVVTGDPPAQETQYF	TGCAGCGTTGTGACAGGGGATCCCCCGGCCCAAGAGACCCAGTACTTC
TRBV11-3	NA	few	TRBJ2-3	CASSLEVECGSTDTQYF	TGTGCCAGCAGCTTAGAGGTTGAGTGCGGGAGCACAGATACGCAGTATTTT
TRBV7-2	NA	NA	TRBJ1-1	CASSLDRATEAFF	TGTGCCAGCAGCTTAGACAGGGCCACTGAAGCTTTCTTT
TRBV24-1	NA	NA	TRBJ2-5	CATSDLGTPETQYF	TGTGCCACCAGTGACCTCGGGACTCCAGAGACCCAGTACTTC